The TCR beta chain described here comes from a study of cytomegalovirus exposure and HLA in healthy donors. The study ran its PCR with 60 Vbeta and 13 Jbeta primers. Assay used: immunoSEQ multiplex PCR; TCRdb lists only in-frame clones, some missing. This table holds some 70,000 clones, 65% to 70% found once. The V end lost 0 bases, the J end lost 6 bases, and 6 bases lay between the germline ends. Germline V gene sequence: CDR1 LGHNA, CDR2 YSLEER. The CDR3 loop spans 13 amino acids. This chain joins TRBV4-3 and TRBJ1-5; the D is unclear. Sequenced: PBMCs. The origin of this receptor is a male donor in good health and CMV-seropositive. CDR3 sequence (DNA): TGCGCCAGCAGCCAAGAGGCCAGTCAGCCCCAGCATTTT. Its protein is CASSQEASQPQHF.